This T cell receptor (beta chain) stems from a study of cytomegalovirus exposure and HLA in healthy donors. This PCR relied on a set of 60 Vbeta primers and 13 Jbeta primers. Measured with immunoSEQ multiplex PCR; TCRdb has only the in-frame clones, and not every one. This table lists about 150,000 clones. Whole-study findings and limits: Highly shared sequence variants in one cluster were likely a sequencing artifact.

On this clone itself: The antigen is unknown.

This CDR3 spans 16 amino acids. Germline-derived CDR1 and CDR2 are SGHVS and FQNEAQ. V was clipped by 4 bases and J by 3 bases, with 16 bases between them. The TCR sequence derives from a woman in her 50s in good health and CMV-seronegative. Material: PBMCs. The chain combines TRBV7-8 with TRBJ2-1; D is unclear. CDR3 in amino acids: CASSSYLRLVYNEQFF. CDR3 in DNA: TGTGCCAGCAGCTCCTACCTAAGACTGGTCTACAATGAGCAGTTCTTC.